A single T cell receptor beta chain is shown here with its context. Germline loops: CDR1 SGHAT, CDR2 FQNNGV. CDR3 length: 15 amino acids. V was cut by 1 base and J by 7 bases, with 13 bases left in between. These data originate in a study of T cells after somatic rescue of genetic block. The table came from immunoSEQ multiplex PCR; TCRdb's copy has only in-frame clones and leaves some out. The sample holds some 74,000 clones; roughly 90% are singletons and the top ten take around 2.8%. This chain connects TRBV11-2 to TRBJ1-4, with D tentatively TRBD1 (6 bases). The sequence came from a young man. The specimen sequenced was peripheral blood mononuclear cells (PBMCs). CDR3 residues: CASSLGTAGGEKLFF. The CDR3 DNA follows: TGTGCCAGCAGCTTAGGGACAGCGGGAGGTGAAAAACTGTTTTTT.